The text below deals with one TCR beta chain. Antigen unknown. The data were obtained in a study of cytomegalovirus exposure and HLA in healthy donors. Across the whole study: A prior study identified some 100 million unique TCR beta sequences from about 179 million T cells.

This CDR3 has 16 residues. Trimming cost V 4 bases and J 2 bases; bases outside gene matches: 8. Germline lookup yields CDR1 SGHRS and CDR2 YFSETQ. Study observations and caveats: In a later analysis, specific HLA alleles were associated with around 17,000 TCR beta sequences at a 0.05 false discovery rate. In vitro data verified a few CMV-associated chains as specific for CMV antigens. A later analysis linked a missense variant in DCLRE1C to the trimming of TCR beta V and J genes.

PCR used 60 Vbeta primers and 13 Jbeta primers. The method was immunoSEQ multiplex PCR; TCRdb's version includes in-frame clones alone and lacks a portion of them. The table has more than 85,000 clones, around 73% seen once. This sequence originates from a man aged 40-49 years in good health and CMV-seronegative. The chain recombines TRBV5-1 with TRBJ2-3; 9 nucleotides align to TRBD1. The sequenced sample consisted of PBMCs. CDR3 sequence: CASSIWGTGITDTQYF. The CDR3 nucleotides read TGCGCCAGCAGCATATGGGGGACAGGGATCACAGATACGCAGTATTTT.